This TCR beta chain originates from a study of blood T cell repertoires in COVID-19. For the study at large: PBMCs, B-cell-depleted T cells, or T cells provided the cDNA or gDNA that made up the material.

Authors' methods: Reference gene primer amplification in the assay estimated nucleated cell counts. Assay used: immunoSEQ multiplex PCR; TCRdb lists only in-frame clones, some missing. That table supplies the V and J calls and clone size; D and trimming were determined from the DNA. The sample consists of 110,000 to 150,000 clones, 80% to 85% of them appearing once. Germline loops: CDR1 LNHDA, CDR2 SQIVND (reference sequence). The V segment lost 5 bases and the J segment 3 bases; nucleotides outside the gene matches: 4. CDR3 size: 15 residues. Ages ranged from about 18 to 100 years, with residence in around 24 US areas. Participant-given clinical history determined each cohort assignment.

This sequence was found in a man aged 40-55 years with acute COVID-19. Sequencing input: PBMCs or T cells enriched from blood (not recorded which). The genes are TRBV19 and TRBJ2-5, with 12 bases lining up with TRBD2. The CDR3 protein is CASSYLAGGEETQYF. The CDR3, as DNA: TGTGCCAGTAGTTACCTAGCGGGGGGGGAAGAGACCCAGTACTTC.